A single sample gave rise to the 3 T cell receptor beta chains below, sequenced in a study of cytomegalovirus exposure and HLA in healthy donors (dated by TCRdb to 2017 to 2019). The library relied on the immunoSEQ multiplex PCR assay. A mixture of 60 forward primers for TCR Vbeta segments and 13 reverse primers for TCR Jbeta segments was used in the multiplex PCR. The table was pulled from immuneACCESS by TCRdb, which kept in-frame rearrangements only. Such tables lose some clones; where checked, under half of the loss comes from unresolved V genes, and the rest has no known cause. The sample table shows under 95,000 clones, and around 82% are seen once. 0.9% to 1.2% of the sample rests with the top ten. Source material: PBMCs. These TCRs come from a male donor in good health and CMV-seronegative.

The V gene is TRBV18, the J gene TRBJ2-1, with 7 bases matching TRBD2. After removal of 4 bases from V and 5 bases from J, the junction contained 11 bases not matched to a gene. This CDR3 has 16 residues. Looked up from germline, CDR1 is KGHSH and CDR2 is LQKENI. Written as DNA, the CDR3 is TGTGCCAGCTCACTCTCCGGGACTACACTTGACAATGAGCAGTTCTTC. It yields the protein CASSLSGTTLDNEQFF.

The chain joins TRBV4-1 to TRBJ2-7; D possibly corresponds to TRBD1 (6 bases). The CDR3 is 14 residues long. Deletions cut 3 bases from V and 3 bases from J, with 12 bases between. From germline, CDR1 is MGHRA and CDR2 YSYEKL. For the CDR3, the DNA is TGCGCCAGCAGCCACGCAGGGGCCTTCTACGAGCAGTACTTC. Residues: CASSHAGAFYEQYF.

The chain uses TRBV28 and TRBJ2-1, with TRBD1 matching over 12 bases. This CDR3 comprises 16 residues. Looked up from germline, CDR1 is MDHEN and CDR2 is SYDVKM. Trimming removed 6 bases from V and 8 bases from J; junction bases left unmatched: 11. The CDR3 DNA reads as TGTGCCAGCAGACCCGGGGACAGGGGGCACGTCGATGAGCAGTTCTTC. Its translation is CASRPGDRGHVDEQFF.